This record concerns one T cell receptor beta chain sequence. Its antigen is as yet unknown. Each CDR3 protein gets one entry after TCRdb re-called the reads with MiXCR. The sample shows 80,000 or so distinct CDR3 sequences, roughly 25% of them seen only once. This record comes from a study of T cell repertoires in cytomegalovirus infection. The CDR3 consists of 13 residues. Trimming at V came to 6 bases and at J to 5 bases, leaving 4 bases not matched to a gene. Germline V CDR1 and CDR2: MNHEY, SMNVEV (reference sequence). The chain has TRBV27 and TRBJ1-5, with 7 bases identical to TRBD1. The receptor comes from a human donor in good health (CMV status not recorded). Some clones in this sample may be carry-over from other donors' samples. The sequences come from CD8+ T cells from cultured PBMCs, collected from culture after CMV antigen stimulation. The CDR3 nucleotides are TGTGCCAGCAGGGCACAGGGGTATCAGCCCCAGCATTTT. Its protein product is CASRAQGYQPQHF.